The following is a T cell receptor (beta chain) sequence with its context. This clonotype was seen a handful of times. What antigen it recognizes has not been identified. No much larger clone exists at a distance of one base, and base qualities are not known. These data come from a study of T cells in Graves' hyperthyroidism and ophthalmopathy (dated by TCRdb to 2018 to 2020). For context, the study as a whole: Peripheral blood samples were taken at initial diagnosis, before any treatment was given. To identify distinguishing TCR V-J signatures, a discovery cohort of around 100 patients was used, comprising 40 to 45 with Graves' ophthalmopathy and around 57 with stable Graves' hyperthyroidism. Prospective prediction of ophthalmopathy was tested in an independent validation cohort of fewer than 20 hyperthyroidism patients and 17 patients who later progressed to ophthalmopathy. The 95 to 100 discovery patients were divided at random into training and test sets in a 7:3 ratio. In more than five Graves' hyperthyroidism patients, the study also compared T-cell repertoires from thyroid tissue with T-cell repertoires from blood. After sampling, hyperthyroidism patients received methimazole starting at 30 mg daily, and ophthalmopathy patients received high-dose intravenous methylprednisolone. The paper describes TCR Vbeta CDR3 sequencing of fewer than 150 peripheral blood samples, made up of under 50 ophthalmopathy patients, 70 to 75 hyperthyroidism patients and 17 progressor patients. General conclusions and limits of the study: Most expanded thyroid clonotypes (frequency above 0.001) were also found in blood, which suggests that blood repertoires may mirror thyroid immune responses. No statistical method was used to set the sample size in advance, and investigators knew the group allocation. During validation, the model predicted progression to ophthalmopathy a median of about 6.3 months ahead of onset, with almost 71% sensitivity and more than 72% specificity. Ophthalmopathy was separated from stable hyperthyroidism by a 13 V-J signature model, with 85% to 90% sensitivity and roughly 81% specificity obtained in cross-validation and 80%/75% obtained in testing.

Stable Graves' hyperthyroidism was defined as the absence of progression to ophthalmopathy over 18 months of follow-up. Hyperthyroidism patients were newly diagnosed, had a disease duration of under 2 months, and were aged 18 to 65 years. Patients with uncontrolled infections, other autoimmune diseases, pregnancy or lactation were excluded. Diagnoses were based on clinical symptoms, serum thyroxine and TRAb, thyroid ultrasound and orbital computed tomography. PBMCs were separated from roughly 9.3 ml of fresh peripheral blood using Ficoll-Paque density gradient centrifugation. Total RNA was extracted using Trizol reagent, and RNA quality was assessed on an Agilent 2100 Bioanalyzer. The germline V gene sets CDR1 to SGHTA and CDR2 to FQGNSA. Trimming costs V 3 bases and J 5 bases, and their ends lie 7 bases apart. There are 12 amino acids in the CDR3, from cysteine to phenylalanine inclusive. Just the 36-base CDR3 DNA is kept, in frame starting at base 1.

The TCR beta CDR3 regions were amplified from the RNA transcripts. For the first round of RT-PCR on the TCR CDR3, the HTBI primer set was used together with the Qiagen OneStep RT-PCR kit. Libraries were constructed in a second round of multiplex PCR, after which size selection and purification were performed. Paired-end sequencing of the libraries was performed with 100 bp reads on an Illumina HiSeq2000. In the paper's pipeline: SOAPnuke was used to process the raw data, with reads discarded if the reads contained adapters or uncalled bases, had a mean Phred below 15, or lacked an exact constant-primer or identifier match. COPE v1.2.5 was used to merge high-quality paired reads, and clonotypes were defined as unique nucleotide sequences. Clonotypes were aligned to IMGT TRBV, TRBD and TRBJ reference segments using MiTCR v1.1. Analysis was restricted to V-J combinations with a frequency above 0.0001, which covered roughly 99% of repertoires. A TCS score was defined as the ratio between F50 (clonal expansion) and ExV (chaos), using BLOSUM62-based TCRdist between CDR3 peptides within each V-J. Welch's t-statistics and random forest reduced around 520 V-J features to 10 to 15, which were used in a naive Bayes classifier (R e1071). Thyroid-blood repertoire similarity was quantified with the Morisita-Horn index. TCRdb reanalyzed the raw reads on its own, using fastp at Q25 for trimming and MiXCR for clone calling, and kept in-frame beta chains. Rows are combined by CDR3 protein, so each entry shows the most common genes and DNA. The V and J calls, along with clone size, are taken from TCRdb and not from the paper's own processing. The sample contains approximately 870,000 distinct CDR3 sequences, roughly 40% of them found a single time. About 9% of the sample belongs to the ten largest clones.

This receptor was identified in a man aged 18 to 29 with Graves' hyperthyroidism. The rearranged chain carries TRBV7-2 and TRBJ1-1, with the D gene uncertain. Sequencing was carried out using blood. The CDR3 region: CASSFHRTEAFF. The nucleotide sequence is given as TGTGCCAGCAGCTTTCATCGAACTGAAGCTTTCTTT.